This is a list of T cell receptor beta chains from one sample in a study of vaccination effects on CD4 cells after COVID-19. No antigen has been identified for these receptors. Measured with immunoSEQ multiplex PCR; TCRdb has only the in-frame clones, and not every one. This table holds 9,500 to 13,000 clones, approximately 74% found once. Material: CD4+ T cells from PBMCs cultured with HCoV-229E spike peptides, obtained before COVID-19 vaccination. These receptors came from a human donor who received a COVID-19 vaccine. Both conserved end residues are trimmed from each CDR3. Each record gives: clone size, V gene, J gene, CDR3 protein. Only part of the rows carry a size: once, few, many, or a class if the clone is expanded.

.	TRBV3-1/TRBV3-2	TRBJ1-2	ASSQAGNGYT
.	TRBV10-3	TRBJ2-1	AIRGQNNEQF
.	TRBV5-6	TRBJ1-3	ASSSYLRDRVGNTIY
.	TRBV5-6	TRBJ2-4	ASSLRMRHLGNIQY
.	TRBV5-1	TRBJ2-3	ASSWQGASTDTQY
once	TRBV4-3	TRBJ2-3	ASKGGTGDTDTQY
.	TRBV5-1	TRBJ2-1	ASSGAGGFNEQF
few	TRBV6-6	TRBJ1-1	ASSYNQPLTGTEAF
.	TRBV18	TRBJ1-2	ASSPADSRGYT
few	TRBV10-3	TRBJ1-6	AISPAGGKRENSPLH
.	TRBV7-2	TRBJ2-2	ASRTGMGTGELF
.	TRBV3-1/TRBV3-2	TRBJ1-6	ASSPNDASPLH
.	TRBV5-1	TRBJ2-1	ASSLSLQSYNEQF
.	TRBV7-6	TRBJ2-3	ASSLAGASTDTQY
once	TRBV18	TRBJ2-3	ASSPSSTDTQY
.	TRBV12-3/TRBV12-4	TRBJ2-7	ASSLYRGHEQY
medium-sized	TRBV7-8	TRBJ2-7	ASSLARLSFGQY
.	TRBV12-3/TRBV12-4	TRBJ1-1	ASSLTSTEAF
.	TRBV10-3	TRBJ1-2	AISDQGDGYT
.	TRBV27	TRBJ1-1	ASSSLGTANTEAF
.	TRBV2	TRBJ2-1	ASGKDATRNNEQF
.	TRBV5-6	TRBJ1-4	ASSLFRSSGEKLF
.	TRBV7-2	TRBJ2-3	ASSLAGSGTDTQY
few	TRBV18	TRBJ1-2	ASSPGQASYGYT
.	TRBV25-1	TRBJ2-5	ASRQFLGETQY
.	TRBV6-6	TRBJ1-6	ASRPQGNSPLH
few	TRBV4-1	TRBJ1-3	ASSTRGQGASGNTIY
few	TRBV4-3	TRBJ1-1	ASSQRGQNTEAF
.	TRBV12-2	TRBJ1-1	ASRPPRWDTEAF
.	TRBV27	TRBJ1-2	ASSRNLRDSTNYGYT
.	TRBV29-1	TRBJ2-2	SADRGPNTGELF
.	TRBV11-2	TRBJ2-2	ASSLDRGTGELF